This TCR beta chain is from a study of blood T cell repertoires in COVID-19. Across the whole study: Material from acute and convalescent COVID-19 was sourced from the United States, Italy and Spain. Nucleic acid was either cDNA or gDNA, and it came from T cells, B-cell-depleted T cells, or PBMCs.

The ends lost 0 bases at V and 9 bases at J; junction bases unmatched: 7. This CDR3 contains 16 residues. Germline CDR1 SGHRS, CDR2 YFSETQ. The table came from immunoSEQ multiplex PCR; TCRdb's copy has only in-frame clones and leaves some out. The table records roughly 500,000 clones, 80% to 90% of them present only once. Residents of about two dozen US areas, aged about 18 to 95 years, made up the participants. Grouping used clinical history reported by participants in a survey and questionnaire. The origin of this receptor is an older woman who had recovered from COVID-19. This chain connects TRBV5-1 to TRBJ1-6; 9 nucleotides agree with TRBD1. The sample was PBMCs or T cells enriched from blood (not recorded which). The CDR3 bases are TGCGCCAGCAGCTTGGCGGGACAGGGATTGGGTTCACCCCTCCACTTT. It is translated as CASSLAGQGLGSPLHF.